The sequence of this TCR beta chain was determined in a study of T cell changes during pregnancy in multiple sclerosis. This table comes from immunoSEQ multiplex PCR, and its TCRdb copy is limited to in-frame clones, with some not included. The sample consists of 60,000 to 65,000 clones, 90% of them appearing once. The length of the CDR3 is 19 residues. Trimming removed 6 bases from V and 3 bases from J; junction bases left unmatched: 21. Germline values: CDR1 MDHEN, CDR2 SYDVKM. This specimen consisted of peripheral blood, obtained in the second trimester of pregnancy. The V gene is TRBV28, the J gene TRBJ2-3; 7 bases are shared with TRBD2. The source of this sequence is a female donor in good health, enrolled as a control in a pregnancy study. The CDR3 loop reads CASRRPHTLATHGTDTQYF. The CDR3 DNA is TGTGCCAGCAGGCGCCCCCATACACTAGCGACCCATGGGACAGATACGCAGTATTTT.